One TCR beta chain is described in this entry. Trimming removed 8 bases from V and 5 bases from J; junction bases left unmatched: 8. The CDR3 is made up of 14 amino acids. Germline V gives CDR1 MNHEY, CDR2 SVGAGI. Assay: immunoSEQ multiplex PCR; the TCRdb copy retains only in-frame clones and omits some. The sample yields about 400,000 clones, 75% to 90% seen once. Treatment: about 20 received Ad26.COV2.S at low or high dose, single or two shots; several received placebo; per-sample allocation not given. Repertoires come from day 63 after the first vaccine or placebo injection. In Boston, an adult donor aged 18-55 years took part. Expression of Wuhan-strain SARS-CoV-2 spike came from the Ad26 vector that formed the vaccine. This sample was taken from a study of Ad26.COV2.S vaccination and SARS-CoV-2 variants. Study-level information: Donor was assigned to the Ad26.COV2.S arm of trial COV1001. Doses of Ad26.COV2.S were injected into muscle once or twice, 56 days apart.

Here the sequenced sample was peripheral blood, taken in a trial of Ad26.COV2.S vaccine versus placebo. The chain has TRBV6-5 and TRBJ2-5; TRBD2 agrees at 10 bases. This clonotype originated in a person between 18 and 65 years old who received the Ad26.COV2.S COVID-19 vaccine or a placebo. CDR3 sequence reads: CASGPSGRKETQYF. The CDR3 nucleotides are TGTGCCAGCGGCCCTAGCGGGAGAAAGGAGACCCAGTACTTC.